The 2 T cell receptor beta chains given below trace back to one sample, sequenced in a study of blood T cell repertoires in COVID-19. The method was immunoSEQ multiplex PCR; TCRdb's version includes in-frame clones alone and lacks a portion of them. The data contain just under 65,000 clones, 80% to 90% of them singletons. Material for sequencing was peripheral blood. These receptor sequences come from a man aged 35 to 55 with acute or convalescent COVID-19.

The chain combines TRBV5-1 with TRBJ1-6; tentative D call: TRBD1 (5 bases). V shed 0 bases and J shed 9 bases, with 16 bases lying between them. In germline, CDR1 is SGHRS, CDR2 YFSETQ. This CDR3 has 16 amino acids. In DNA form, the CDR3 reads TGCGCCAGCAGCTTGGCCTCGGGGGAAAATGGTTCACCCCTCCACTTT. Its protein is CASSLASGENGSPLHF.

V is TRBV18 and J is TRBJ1-1; D remains ambiguous. V lost 3 bases and J 1 base, leaving 15 bases between the germline ends. The CDR3 has 16 amino acids. Germline lookup yields CDR1 KGHSH and CDR2 LQKENI. The CDR3: CASSPWSSGKNTEAFF. CDR3 nucleotides: TGTGCCAGCTCACCTTGGTCGTCCGGGAAGAACACTGAAGCTTTCTTT.